This T cell receptor beta chain was recorded in a study of early T cells in non-severe SARS-CoV-2 infection. Study summary: Investigators sequenced bulk RNA drawn from unsorted whole blood, and chains remained unpaired.

V dropped 4 bases and J dropped 5; count of bases not matched to a gene: 7. The CDR3 covers 15 residues. CDR1 MDHEN and CDR2 SYDVKM come from the germline V gene. Concerning this clonotype: Its matching antigen is unknown.

Regarding the study as a whole: Database matching using VDJdb favored anti-spike CD8 responses, with private and CD4 specificities left missing.

The protocol attached unique molecular identifiers to individual cDNA molecules. In TCRdb, the 5' RACE reads were re-called with MiXCR into one record per CDR3 protein. In the table there are tens of thousands of distinct CDR3 sequences, around 11% of which are singletons. J is TRBJ2-3 and V is TRBV28; 9 bases are shared with TRBD1. This TCR was sampled from an adult who was a healthcare worker with PCR-confirmed SARS-CoV-2 infection or an uninfected control (not recorded which). The donor label of this sample is uncertain. This specimen was whole blood, taken at baseline. CDR3 coding DNA: TGTGCCAGCAGTTCATACAGGGGGCATGTAGATACGCAGTATTTT. Protein product: CASSSYRGHVDTQYF.